The table lists the clone carrying this TCR beta chain with a count of one. Produced via immunoSEQ multiplex PCR; TCRdb's table is partial and in-frame only. The table lists fewer than 300,000 clones, around 87% of them singletons, with roughly 2.5% in the top ten. These data originate in a study of blood T cell repertoires in COVID-19. The sequenced sample was peripheral blood. This receptor was taken from a woman aged 45-65 years with acute or convalescent COVID-19.

As DNA, the CDR3 is TGCGCCAGCCGATCTGAGCCTGGGACAGGGTCGGAGCAGTACTTC. Protein sequence: CASRSEPGTGSEQYF. This chain uses TRBV5-1 with TRBJ2-7, with 9 bases matching TRBD1. Germline loops: CDR1 SGHRS, CDR2 YFSETQ. This CDR3 spans 15 amino acids. V lost 7 bases, J lost 7 bases, and 15 bases stayed unmatched.